What follows is one TCR beta chain and its context. Its antigen is currently unknown. The data were obtained in a study of T cell responses to AZD1222 COVID-19 vaccine. Study conclusions and caveats: Spike-specific TCR breadth and depth were elevated following two AZD1222 doses. Repertoires were obtained only post-peak T cell response.

The protocol was immunoSEQ multiplex PCR, while the TCRdb copy is restricted to in-frame clones and leaves out a portion. The table has under 150,000 clones, approximately 90% seen once. The CDR3 runs 16 residues. V lost 3 bases and J lost 5; bases outside the gene matches: 10. Looked up from germline, CDR1 is KGHDR and CDR2 is SFDVKD. Sequenced here: peripheral blood, sampled 28 days after the second AZD1222 dose. The receptor was isolated from an adult who received the AZD1222 COVID-19 vaccine. This chain links TRBV24-1 with TRBJ2-5, with 8 bases identical to TRBD1. This CDR3 reads CATSDNGQGGLETQYF. DNA of the CDR3: TGTGCCACCAGTGATAATGGACAGGGCGGTTTGGAGACCCAGTACTTC.